The 3 T cell receptor beta chains below come from one sample, sequenced in a study of blood T cell repertoires in COVID-19. Only in-frame clones appear in the TCRdb table, and some are missing; sequencing was by immunoSEQ multiplex PCR. The table includes around 140,000 clones, about 89% detected once. The sequenced sample was peripheral blood. Source of these receptors: a woman aged 65 to 85 with COVID-19, enrolled during active disease.

This chain uses TRBV30 with TRBJ1-2; D remains unclear. The V gene's germline CDR1 is GTSNPN and CDR2 SVGIG (reference sequence). The CDR3 is made up of 13 amino acids. V was cut by 2 bases and J by 5 bases, with 12 bases left in between. CDR3 sequence (DNA): TGTGCCTGGAGTCCCGAACCTCTATATGGCTACACCTTC. Its protein product is CAWSPEPLYGYTF.

The chain is built from TRBV5-4 and TRBJ1-1; D is undetermined. The CDR3 loop spans 13 amino acids. Germline CDR1 reads SGHNT; CDR2 reads YYREEE (reference sequence). The ends were cut back, 1 base at V and 5 bases at J, with 9 bases in the middle. The CDR3, as DNA: TGTGCCAGCAGCTTGTCGCGGGGAACTGAAGCTTTCTTT. It yields the protein CASSLSRGTEAFF.

The V gene is TRBV12-3 or TRBV12-4, the J gene TRBJ1-2; possibly TRBD1 for D (5 bases). V was clipped by 10 bases and J by 2 bases, with 14 bases between them. The CDR3 consists of 13 residues. The CDR3: CATSYDSNYGYTF. The CDR3 nucleotides read TGTGCCACCTCGTACGACAGCAACTATGGCTACACCTTC.